Sequencing of this T cell receptor beta chain was carried out in a study of T cell responses to AZD1222 COVID-19 vaccine. Study-level points and caveats: Spike-specific TCR repertoires showed rising breadth and depth after two AZD1222 doses. Possibly, clonal diversity was underestimated; donors were largely white British and included more females. The peak T cell response came first, and repertoires were sampled only after it.

Profiled with immunoSEQ multiplex PCR; TCRdb holds only in-frame clones, not every one. In the table there are about 100,000 clones, roughly nine tenths of which are singletons. V was shortened by 5 bases and J by 0 bases, with 9 bases between the two germline ends. Germline CDR1 reads SGHRS; CDR2 reads YFSETQ. The CDR3 sequence is 13 residues long. About this clone: Its specificity is unknown.

The source of this sequence is an adult in good health. V gene TRBV5-1 combines with J gene TRBJ2-7; the D is unclear. This specimen was peripheral blood, taken on day 0 of AZD1222 vaccination. In nucleotides, the CDR3 is TGCGCCAGCAGAATCAGTTCCTCCTACGAGCAGTACTTC. Translation: CASRISSSYEQYF.